This TCR beta chain was sequenced in a study of T cells expressing NK-cell markers. About the research overall: CD3+CD56+NKG2C+, CD3+CD56+NKG2C- and CD3+CD56-NKG2C+ T cells, once sorted, supplied the TCR beta repertoires. Among the eight sequenced donors, seven tested HCMV-seropositive and one tested seronegative. Study-wide results and limits: Where a few donors were concerned, these clonotypes also led the CD3+CD56-NKG2C+ fraction.

UMI-tagged 5'RACE template switching yielded the TCR beta cDNA. TCRdb reprocessed the 5' RACE reads and reports one entry per CDR3 protein, with no DNA. Here the sample table reports 500,000 to 600,000 distinct CDR3 sequences. The CDR3 has 14 residues. CDR1 and CDR2 from the germline V gene are SNHLY and FYNNEI. Points on this clonotype: Its specificity is unknown.

The origin of this receptor is a man between 18 and 29 years old in good health. Sequencing was performed on blood T cells: a sorted CD56 or NKG2C T cell subset, CD4+ or CD8+ T cells, or bulk PBMC T cells (not recorded which). The V call is TRBV2, the J call TRBJ1-1; the D gene TCRdb calls, TRBD1, cannot be checked with no DNA. The CDR3 loop reads CASKPTGRNTEAFF.